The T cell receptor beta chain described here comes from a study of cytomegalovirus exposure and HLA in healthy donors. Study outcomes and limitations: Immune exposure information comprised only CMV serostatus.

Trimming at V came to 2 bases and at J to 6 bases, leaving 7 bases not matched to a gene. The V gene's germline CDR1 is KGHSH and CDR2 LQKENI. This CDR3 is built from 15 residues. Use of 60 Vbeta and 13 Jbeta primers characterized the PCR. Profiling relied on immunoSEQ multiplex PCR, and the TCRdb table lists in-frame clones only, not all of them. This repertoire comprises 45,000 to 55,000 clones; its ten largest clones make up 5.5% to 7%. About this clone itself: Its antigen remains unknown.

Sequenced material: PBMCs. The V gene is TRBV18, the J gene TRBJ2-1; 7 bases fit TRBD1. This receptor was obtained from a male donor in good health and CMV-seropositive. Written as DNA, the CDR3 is TGTGCCAGCTCACCAAACAGGGGAAGGGGCAATGAGCAGTTCTTC. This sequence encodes CASSPNRGRGNEQFF.